Listed below are T cell receptor beta chains from one sample, sequenced in a study of blood T cell repertoires in COVID-19. The data were produced by immunoSEQ multiplex PCR, yet TCRdb's version contains in-frame clones alone and is incomplete. The table lists 400,000 to 500,000 clones, 85% to 90% of them singletons, with about 2% in the top ten. Material for sequencing was PBMCs or T cells enriched from blood (not recorded which). These receptors were obtained from a woman in her forties who had recovered from COVID-19. CDR3s include the opening cysteine and the closing phenylalanine or tryptophan. Fields, in order: D gene, clone size, J gene, V gene, CDR3 DNA, CDR3 protein. The D gene is left open where the match is weak. A row's size may be missing; if present it is once, few, many or a size class.

>TRBD1|.|TRBJ1-4|TRBV14
TGTGCCAGCAGCCTCTGGACAGGGGGCTTGTCTAATGAAAAACTGTTTTTT
CASSLWTGGLSNEKLFF
>TRBD1|.|TRBJ1-2|TRBV3-1/TRBV3-2
TGTGCCAGCAGCCACACCGGGACAGGGAACGACTATGGCTACACCTTC
CASSHTGTGNDYGYTF
>TRBD2|.|TRBJ2-7|TRBV4-1
TGCGCCAGCAGCCAGACTAGCGGGACGCCGGGCGAGCAGTACTTC
CASSQTSGTPGEQYF
>.|.|TRBJ1-6|TRBV7-2
TGTGCCAGCAGCCAGAGACAGCCGGGCGCTTCACCCCTCCACTTT
CASSQRQPGASPLHF
>TRBD1|.|TRBJ2-7|TRBV27
TGTGCCAGCAGTGCAGACAGGGAGACCGAGCAGTACTTC
CASSADRETEQYF
>TRBD1|.|TRBJ2-2|TRBV9
TGTGCCAGCAGCGCAGGGGGCGCGACCGGGGAGCTGTTTTTT
CASSAGGATGELFF
>.|.|TRBJ1-2|TRBV7-8
TGTGCCAGCAGCTTAAACAGGGACTATGGCTACACCTTC
CASSLNRDYGYTF
>TRBD1|.|TRBJ2-7|TRBV29-1
TGCAGCGCCCTAGGCGGGGACAGGGGGTACGAGCAGTACTTC
CSALGGDRGYEQYF
>TRBD1|.|TRBJ2-7|TRBV6-5
TGTGCCAGCAATCCGGGACAGGGAGCCTACGAGCAGTACTTC
CASNPGQGAYEQYF
>TRBD2|few|TRBJ2-7|TRBV6-5
TGTGCCAGCAGTTACTCGAGCGGGAGGTTCTACGAGCAGTACTTC
CASSYSSGRFYEQYF
>.|.|TRBJ2-7|TRBV7-2
TGTGCCAGCAGCCTCAGCGGATACGAGCAGTACTTC
CASSLSGYEQYF
>.|.|TRBJ1-2|TRBV13
TGTGCCAGCAGCTTAGATCAGGACAGTCACTGGGACGGCTACACCTTC
CASSLDQDSHWDGYTF
>TRBD2|.|TRBJ2-7|TRBV7-2
TGTGCCAGCAGCTTAGGACTAGCGGGACGACCTAGCTTC
CASSLGLAGRPSF
>TRBD1|few|TRBJ2-5|TRBV7-2
TGTGCCAGCAGAAGCAGGGGGCCCCAAGAGACCCAGTACTTC
CASRSRGPQETQYF
>.|.|TRBJ2-3|TRBV7-9
TGTGCCAGCAGCTTTGGGGAGTCAGATACGCAGTATTTT
CASSFGESDTQYF
>TRBD1|.|TRBJ1-1|TRBV10-2
TGCGCCAGCCAGAGGGGGCGAATCACTGAAGCTTTCTTT
CASQRGRITEAFF
>.|.|TRBJ1-2|TRBV7-9
TGTGCCAGCAGCTTAAAGGGGAGTCCGGGGGTGATCTCGGGCTACACCTTC
CASSLKGSPGVISGYTF
>.|.|TRBJ2-2|TRBV7-2
TGTGCCAGCAGCTTAGATTCGGCCAGAGACTTCGGGGAGCTGTTTTTT
CASSLDSARDFGELFF
>TRBD1|.|TRBJ2-5|TRBV3-1/TRBV3-2
TGTGCCAGCAGCCCCCTCCACGGACAGGGGGCATCCGGCGAGACCCAGTACTTC
CASSPLHGQGASGETQYF
>.|.|TRBJ1-1|TRBV30
TGTGCCTGGATTCCGAGAAGAACTGAAGCTTTCTTT
CAWIPRRTEAFF
>TRBD2|.|TRBJ2-7|TRBV6-5
TGTGCCAGCAGGCTTAGCGGGAGTTACGAGCAGTACTTC
CASRLSGSYEQYF
>.|.|TRBJ1-1|TRBV2
TGTGCCAGCAGGCTGACACAGAACACTGAAGCTTTCTTT
CASRLTQNTEAFF
>.|.|TRBJ1-1|TRBV7-8
TGTGCCAGCTCCTTAAGCGGGGGGGGCACTGAAGCTTTCTTT
CASSLSGGGTEAFF
>TRBD1|.|TRBJ1-6|TRBV7-8
TGTGCCAGCAGCGGAAGGGACAGGGGACCACCCCTCCACTTT
CASSGRDRGPPLHF
>.|.|TRBJ2-4|TRBV7-2
TGTGCCAGCAGCAAAAGAGGGGGGGTGGCCAAAAACATTCAGTACTTC
CASSKRGGVAKNIQYF
>TRBD1|.|TRBJ2-2|TRBV6-5
TGTGCCAGCGGGACAGCGAACACCGGGGAGCTGTTTTTT
CASGTANTGELFF
>.|.|TRBJ2-5|TRBV18
TGTGCCAGCTCACCACGCGACAAGGAGACCCAGTACTTC
CASSPRDKETQYF
>TRBD1|.|TRBJ1-4|TRBV5-4
TGTGCCAGCAGCTTGGGACAGGGTAATGAAAAACTGTTTTTT
CASSLGQGNEKLFF
>.|.|TRBJ2-5|TRBV19
TGTGCCAGTAGTGCTGACCGACTCGGGGCCCAGTACTTC
CASSADRLGAQYF
>TRBD1|.|TRBJ2-7|TRBV27
TGTGCCAGCAGTTCCGAAGGGACAGGTAGTTACGGGCAGTACTTC
CASSSEGTGSYGQYF
>.|.|TRBJ1-4|TRBV7-9
TGTGCCAGCAGCGAGACTAAAACACGAGCAACTAATGAAAAACTGTTTTTT
CASSETKTRATNEKLFF
>TRBD2|.|TRBJ2-1|TRBV7-8
TGTGCCAGCAGCTCCGGGACTAGCGGCATGATAATCTACAATGAGCAGTTCTTC
CASSSGTSGMIIYNEQFF
>.|.|TRBJ2-4|TRBV5-8
TGTGCCAGCAGCTTGGCCCCAGGGTACCTAGCCAAAAACATTCAGTACTTC
CASSLAPGYLAKNIQYF
>.|.|TRBJ2-7|TRBV11-3
TGTGCCAGCAGCACGACTGGACTCTTCTACGAGCAGTACTTC
CASSTTGLFYEQYF
>.|.|TRBJ2-7|TRBV12-3/TRBV12-4
TGTGCCAGCAGTTTTTTTCTATTCTACGAGCAGTACTTC
CASSFFLFYEQYF